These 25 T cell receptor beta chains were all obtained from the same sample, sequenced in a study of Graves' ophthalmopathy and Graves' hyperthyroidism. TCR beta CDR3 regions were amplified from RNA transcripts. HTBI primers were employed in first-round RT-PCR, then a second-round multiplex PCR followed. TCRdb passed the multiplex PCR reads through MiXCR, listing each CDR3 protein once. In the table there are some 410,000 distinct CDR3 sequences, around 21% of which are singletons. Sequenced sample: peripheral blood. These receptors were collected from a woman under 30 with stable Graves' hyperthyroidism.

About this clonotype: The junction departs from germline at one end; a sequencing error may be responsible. For the CDR3, the DNA is TGTGCCAGCAGGGAAGACGGCCTCGGCTACGAGCAGTACTTC. This gives the protein CASREDGLGYEQYF. This chain joins TRBV6-1 and TRBJ2-7; D is uncertain. CDR3 size: 14 residues. The germline gives CDR1 MNHNS, CDR2 SASEGT.

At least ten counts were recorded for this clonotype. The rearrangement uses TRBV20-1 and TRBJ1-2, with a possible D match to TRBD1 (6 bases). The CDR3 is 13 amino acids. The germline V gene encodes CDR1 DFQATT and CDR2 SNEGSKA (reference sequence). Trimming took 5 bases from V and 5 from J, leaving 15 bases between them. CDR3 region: CSAPTGGGYGYTF. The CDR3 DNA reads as TGCAGTGCTCCTACCGGGGGCGGGTATGGCTACACCTTC.

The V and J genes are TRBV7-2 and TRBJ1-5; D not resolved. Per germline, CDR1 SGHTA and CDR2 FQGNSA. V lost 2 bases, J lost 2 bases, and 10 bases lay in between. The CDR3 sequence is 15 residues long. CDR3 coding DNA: TGTGCCAGCAGCTTACAGGCGAAGGGCAATCAGCCCCAGCATTTT. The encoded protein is CASSLQAKGNQPQHF. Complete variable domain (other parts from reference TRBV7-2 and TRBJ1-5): GAGVSQSPSNKVTEKGKDVELRCDPISGHTALYWYRQSLGQGLEFLIYFQGNSAPDKSGLPSDRFSAERTGGSVSTLTIQRTQQEDSAVYLCASSLQAKGNQPQHFGDGTRLSIL.

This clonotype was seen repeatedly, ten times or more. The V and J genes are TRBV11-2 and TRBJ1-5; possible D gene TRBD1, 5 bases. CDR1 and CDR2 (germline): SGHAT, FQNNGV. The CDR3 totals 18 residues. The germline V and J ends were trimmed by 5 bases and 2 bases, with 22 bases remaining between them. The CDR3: CASSLLGRGRIGNQPQHF. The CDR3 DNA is TGTGCCAGCAGCCTATTGGGGCGGGGAAGAATCGGCAATCAGCCCCAGCATTTT.

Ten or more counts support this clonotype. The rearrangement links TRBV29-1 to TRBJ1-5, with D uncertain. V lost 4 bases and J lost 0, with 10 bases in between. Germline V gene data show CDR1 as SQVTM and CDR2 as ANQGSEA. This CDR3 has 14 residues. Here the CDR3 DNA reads TGCAGCGTTGGTGGGCGGTATAGCAATCAGCCCCAGCATTTT. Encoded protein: CSVGGRYSNQPQHF.

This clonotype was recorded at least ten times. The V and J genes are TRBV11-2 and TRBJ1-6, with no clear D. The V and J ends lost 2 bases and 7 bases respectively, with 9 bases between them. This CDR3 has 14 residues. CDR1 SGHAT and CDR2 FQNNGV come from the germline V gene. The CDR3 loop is CASSLQNLNSPLHF. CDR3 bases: TGTGCCAGCAGCTTACAGAATTTAAATTCACCCCTCCACTTT.

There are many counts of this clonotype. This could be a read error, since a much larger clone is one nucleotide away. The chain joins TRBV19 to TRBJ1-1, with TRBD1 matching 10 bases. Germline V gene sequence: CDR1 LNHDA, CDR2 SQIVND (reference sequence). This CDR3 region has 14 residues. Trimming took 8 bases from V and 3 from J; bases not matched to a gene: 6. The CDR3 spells CASGGQGLDTEAFF. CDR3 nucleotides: TGTGCCAGTGGGGGACAGGGGTTGGACACTGAAGCTTTCTTT.

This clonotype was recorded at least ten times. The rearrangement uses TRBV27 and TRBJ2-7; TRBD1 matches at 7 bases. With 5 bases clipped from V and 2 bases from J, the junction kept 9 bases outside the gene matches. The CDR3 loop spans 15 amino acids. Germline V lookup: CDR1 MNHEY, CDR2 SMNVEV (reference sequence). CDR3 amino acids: CASSPRQGRPYEQYF. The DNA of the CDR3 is TGTGCCAGCAGTCCGCGACAGGGCAGGCCCTACGAGCAGTACTTC.

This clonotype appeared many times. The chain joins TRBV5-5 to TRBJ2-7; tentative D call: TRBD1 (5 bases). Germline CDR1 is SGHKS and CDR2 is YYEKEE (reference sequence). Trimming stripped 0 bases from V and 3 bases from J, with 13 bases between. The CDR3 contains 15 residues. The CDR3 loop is CASSLGGRPYYEQYF. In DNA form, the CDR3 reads TGTGCCAGCAGCTTGGGGGGCAGGCCCTACTACGAGCAGTACTTC.

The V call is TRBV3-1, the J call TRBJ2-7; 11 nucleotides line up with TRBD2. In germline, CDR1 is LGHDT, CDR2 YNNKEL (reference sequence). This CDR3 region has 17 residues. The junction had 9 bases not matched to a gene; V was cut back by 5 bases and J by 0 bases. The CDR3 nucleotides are TGTGCCAGCAGCGCGGTAGCGGGAGGGAAGCTCTCCTACGAGCAGTACTTC. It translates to CASSAVAGGKLSYEQYF.

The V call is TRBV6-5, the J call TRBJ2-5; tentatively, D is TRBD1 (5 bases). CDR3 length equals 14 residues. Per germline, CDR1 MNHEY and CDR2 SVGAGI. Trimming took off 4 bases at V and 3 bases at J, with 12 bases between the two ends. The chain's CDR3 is CASSLRQREETQYF. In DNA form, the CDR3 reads TGTGCCAGCAGTTTGCGACAGAGAGAAGAGACCCAGTACTTC.

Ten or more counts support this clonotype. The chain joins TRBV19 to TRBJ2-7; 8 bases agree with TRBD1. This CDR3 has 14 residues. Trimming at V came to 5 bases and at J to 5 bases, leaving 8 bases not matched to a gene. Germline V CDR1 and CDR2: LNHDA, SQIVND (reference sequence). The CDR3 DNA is TGTGCCAGTAGTGCCGGACAGGGTTTTGACGAGCAGTACTTC. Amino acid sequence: CASSAGQGFDEQYF.

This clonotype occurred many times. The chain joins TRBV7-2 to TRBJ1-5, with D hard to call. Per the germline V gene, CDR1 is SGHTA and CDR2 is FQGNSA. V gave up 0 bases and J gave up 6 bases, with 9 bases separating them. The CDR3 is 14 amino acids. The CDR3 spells CASSLAVVGQPQHF. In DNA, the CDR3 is TGTGCCAGCAGCTTAGCGGTAGTTGGTCAGCCCCAGCATTTT.

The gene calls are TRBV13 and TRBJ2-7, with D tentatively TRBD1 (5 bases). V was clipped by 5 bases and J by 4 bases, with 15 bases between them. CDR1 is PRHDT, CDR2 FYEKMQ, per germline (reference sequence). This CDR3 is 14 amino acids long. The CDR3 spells CASSPQGRSYEQYF. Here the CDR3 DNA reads TGTGCCAGCAGCCCTCAGGGTAGGAGTTACGAGCAGTACTTC.

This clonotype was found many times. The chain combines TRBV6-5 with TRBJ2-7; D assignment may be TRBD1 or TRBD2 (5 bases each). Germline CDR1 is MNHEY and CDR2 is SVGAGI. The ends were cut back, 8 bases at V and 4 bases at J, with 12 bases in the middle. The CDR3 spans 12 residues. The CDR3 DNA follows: TGTGCCAGCGGGGCTTCGGGGTACGAGCAGTACTTC. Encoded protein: CASGASGYEQYF.

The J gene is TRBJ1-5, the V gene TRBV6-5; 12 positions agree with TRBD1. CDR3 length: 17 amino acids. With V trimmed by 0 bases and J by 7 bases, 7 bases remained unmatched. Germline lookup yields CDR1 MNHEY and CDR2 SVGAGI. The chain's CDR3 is CASSYSGTGGAGQPQHF. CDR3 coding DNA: TGTGCCAGCAGTTACTCAGGGACAGGGGGCGCAGGACAGCCCCAGCATTTT.

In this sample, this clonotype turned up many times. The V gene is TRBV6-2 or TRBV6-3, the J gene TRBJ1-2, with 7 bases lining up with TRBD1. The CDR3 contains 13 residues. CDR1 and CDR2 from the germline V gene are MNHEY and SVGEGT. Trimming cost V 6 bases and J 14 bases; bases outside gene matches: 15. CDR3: CASRSTGEGSGTF. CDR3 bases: TGTGCCAGCAGATCAACAGGGGAGGGGAGTGGAACCTTC.

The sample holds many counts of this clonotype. CDR3 sequence: CASSYGTGGQLYEQYF. In nucleotides, the CDR3 is TGTGCCAGCAGTTACGGAACGGGAGGTCAACTCTACGAGCAGTACTTC. The chain joins TRBV6-5 to TRBJ2-7; 7 bases match TRBD2. CDR1 and CDR2 from the germline V gene are MNHEY and SVGAGI. CDR3 length equals 16 residues. With 2 bases clipped from V and 3 bases from J, the junction kept 10 bases outside the gene matches.

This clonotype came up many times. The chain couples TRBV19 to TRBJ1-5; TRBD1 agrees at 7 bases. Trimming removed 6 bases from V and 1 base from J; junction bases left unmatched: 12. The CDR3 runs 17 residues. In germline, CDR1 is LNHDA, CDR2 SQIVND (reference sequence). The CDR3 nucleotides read TGTGCCAGTAGCCCTAAAAGACAGGGTTGGAGCAATCAGCCCCAGCATTTT. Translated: CASSPKRQGWSNQPQHF.

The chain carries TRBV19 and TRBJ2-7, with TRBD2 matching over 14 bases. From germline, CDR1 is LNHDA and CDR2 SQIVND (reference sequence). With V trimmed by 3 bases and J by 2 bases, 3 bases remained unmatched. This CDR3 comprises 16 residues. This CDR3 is CASSIGLAGGAYEQYF. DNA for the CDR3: TGTGCCAGTAGTATCGGACTAGCGGGAGGAGCCTACGAGCAGTACTTC. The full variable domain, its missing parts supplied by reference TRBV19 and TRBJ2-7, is DGGITQSPKYLFRKEGQNVTLSCEQNLNHDAMYWYRQDPGQGLRLIYYSQIVNDFQKGDIAEGYSVSREKKESFPLTVTSAQKNPTAFYLCASSIGLAGGAYEQYFGPGTRLTVT.

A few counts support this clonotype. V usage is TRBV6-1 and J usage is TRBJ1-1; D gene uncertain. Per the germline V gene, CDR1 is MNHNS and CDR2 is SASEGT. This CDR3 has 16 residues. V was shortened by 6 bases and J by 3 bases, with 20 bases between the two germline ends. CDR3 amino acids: CASSSLRSGGYTEAFF. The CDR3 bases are TGTGCCAGCAGCTCATTGCGATCGGGAGGTTACACTGAAGCTTTCTTT.

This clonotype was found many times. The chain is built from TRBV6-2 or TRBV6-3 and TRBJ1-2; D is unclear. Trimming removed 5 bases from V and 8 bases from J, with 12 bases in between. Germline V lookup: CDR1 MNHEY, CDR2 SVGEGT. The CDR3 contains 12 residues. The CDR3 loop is CASSEATDGYTF. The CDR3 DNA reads TGTGCCAGCAGTGAGGCCACCGACGGCTACACCTTC.

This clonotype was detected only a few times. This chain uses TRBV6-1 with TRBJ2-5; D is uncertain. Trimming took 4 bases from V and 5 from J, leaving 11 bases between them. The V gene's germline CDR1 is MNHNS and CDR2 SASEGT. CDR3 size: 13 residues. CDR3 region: CASSASYSETQYF. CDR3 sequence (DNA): TGTGCCAGCAGTGCCTCCTATTCGGAGACCCAGTACTTC.

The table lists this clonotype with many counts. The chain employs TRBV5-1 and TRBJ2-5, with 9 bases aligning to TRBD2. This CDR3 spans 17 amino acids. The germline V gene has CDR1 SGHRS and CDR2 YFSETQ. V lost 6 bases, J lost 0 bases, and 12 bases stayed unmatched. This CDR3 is CASTPGVASGNQETQYF. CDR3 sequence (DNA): TGCGCCAGCACACCGGGAGTCGCTAGCGGGAACCAAGAGACCCAGTACTTC.

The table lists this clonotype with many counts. CDR3 amino acids: CARKLRDSNQPQHF. CDR3 in DNA: TGTGCCAGAAAACTTCGGGACAGCAATCAGCCCCAGCATTTT. J is TRBJ1-5 and V is TRBV2, with D maybe TRBD1 (5 bases). Trimming took 9 bases from V and 1 from J, leaving 13 bases between them. The CDR3 runs 14 residues. CDR1 is SNHLY, CDR2 FYNNEI, per germline.